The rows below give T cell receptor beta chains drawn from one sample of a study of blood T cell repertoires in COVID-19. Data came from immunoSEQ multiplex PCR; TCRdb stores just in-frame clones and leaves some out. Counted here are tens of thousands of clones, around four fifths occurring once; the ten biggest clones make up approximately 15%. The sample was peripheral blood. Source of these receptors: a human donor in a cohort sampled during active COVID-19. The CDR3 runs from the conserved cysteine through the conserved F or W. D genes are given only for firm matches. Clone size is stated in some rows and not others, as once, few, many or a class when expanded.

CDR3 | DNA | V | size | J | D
CASSRGGSDNQPQHF | TGTGCCAGCAGTAGAGGAGGTTCAGACAATCAGCCCCAGCATTTT | TRBV7-2 | . | TRBJ1-5 | .
CASSSSPTGLVYGYTF | TGTGCCAGCAGTTCTAGCCCAACCGGGTTAGTCTATGGCTACACCTTC | TRBV6-2/TRBV6-3 | . | TRBJ1-2 | .
CASSWTGSTDTQYF | TGCGCCAGCAGCTGGACAGGGAGCACAGATACGCAGTATTTT | TRBV4-1 | . | TRBJ2-3 | TRBD1
CATLRQAGTDTQYF | TGTGCCACTCTGAGACAGGCTGGCACAGATACGCAGTATTTT | TRBV6-5 | . | TRBJ2-3 | .
CASSYVRGGGRFGEAFF | TGTGCCAGCAGTTACGTACGCGGAGGGGGCCGGTTCGGGGAAGCTTTCTTT | TRBV6-2/TRBV6-3 | . | TRBJ1-1 | TRBD1
CAISAAGNNEKLFF | TGTGCCATCAGTGCAGCAGGGAATAATGAAAAACTGTTTTTT | TRBV10-3 | . | TRBJ1-4 | .
CASSAPGGAFGANVLTF | TGTGCCAGCAGCGCCCCGGGGGGCGCATTTGGGGCCAACGTCCTGACTTTC | TRBV7-9 | . | TRBJ2-6 | .
CASSSGTATYGYTF | TGTGCCAGCAGCTCCGGGACAGCTACCTATGGCTACACCTTC | TRBV7-9 | . | TRBJ1-2 | TRBD1
CASSVVGTGVGDTQYF | TGTGCCAGCAGCGTAGTTGGGACAGGGGTGGGGGATACGCAGTATTTT | TRBV9 | . | TRBJ2-3 | TRBD1
CASSATAAFLEQETQYF | TGTGCCAGCAGCGCCACTGCCGCCTTTCTAGAACAAGAGACCCAGTACTTC | TRBV7-2 | . | TRBJ2-5 | .
CAWSSQGTNEKLFF | TGTGCCTGGAGTTCGCAGGGAACTAATGAAAAACTGTTTTTT | TRBV30 | . | TRBJ1-4 | .
CAWSPTGSYGYTF | TGTGCCTGGAGTCCCACAGGGTCCTATGGCTACACCTTC | TRBV30 | . | TRBJ1-2 | .
CASSLGLAADTQYF | TGTGCCAGCAGCTTAGGACTAGCCGCAGATACGCAGTATTTT | TRBV5-4 | few | TRBJ2-3 | TRBD2
CASSFSTGGRETQYF | TGCGCCAGCAGCTTTTCGACAGGGGGTCGTGAGACCCAGTACTTC | TRBV5-1 | once | TRBJ2-5 | TRBD1
CASSQRGHSPLHF | TGCGCCAGCAGCCAACGAGGGCACTCACCCCTCCACTTT | TRBV4-3 | . | TRBJ1-6 | .
CASSLAGGRDTQYF | TGTGCCAGCAGCTTAGCGGGGGGGAGAGATACGCAGTATTTT | TRBV7-9 | . | TRBJ2-3 | TRBD2
CASSPRGLAGQETQYF | TGTGCCAGCAGCCCCAGGGGACTAGCGGGACAAGAGACCCAGTACTTC | TRBV7-2 | . | TRBJ2-5 | TRBD2
CASSYRRGGGSYNEQFF | TGTGCCAGCAGTTACCGCCGCGGCGGGGGTTCCTACAATGAGCAGTTCTTC | TRBV6-2/TRBV6-3 | . | TRBJ2-1 | TRBD2
CASSRTGELEETQYF | TGTGCCAGTAGCAGAACAGGGGAATTGGAAGAGACCCAGTACTTC | TRBV19 | . | TRBJ2-5 | TRBD1
CASSYSNDRPQETQYF | TGTGCCAGCAGTTACTCGAATGACAGGCCCCAAGAGACCCAGTACTTC | TRBV6-6 | . | TRBJ2-5 | .
CASSQTWGEETQYF | TGTGCCAGCTCACAAACATGGGGAGAAGAGACCCAGTACTTC | TRBV18 | . | TRBJ2-5 | .
CASSLSVGGSTQETQYF | TGTGCCAGCAGCTTAAGCGTGGGTGGCAGTACCCAAGAGACCCAGTACTTC | TRBV7-2 | . | TRBJ2-5 | .
CASRGNMGNTIYF | TGTGCCAGCCGGGGTAATATGGGAAACACCATATATTTT | TRBV6-5 | . | TRBJ1-3 | .
CASSPERTEAFF | TGTGCCAGCTCACCAGAACGGACTGAAGCTTTCTTT | TRBV18 | once | TRBJ1-1 | .
CASSSQQASTDTQYF | TGCGCCAGCAGCTCCCAGCAGGCTAGCACAGATACGCAGTATTTT | TRBV5-1 | . | TRBJ2-3 | .
CSATRKRQFF | TGCAGTGCTACGCGGAAAAGGCAGTTCTTC | TRBV20-1 | . | TRBJ2-1 | .
CASKKGLTYEQYF | TGTGCCAGCAAAAAGGGACTTACCTACGAGCAGTACTTC | TRBV6-5 | . | TRBJ2-7 | .
CASSLAGNSYEQYF | TGTGCCAGCAGCTTGGCGGGGAATTCCTACGAGCAGTACTTC | TRBV5-6 | . | TRBJ2-7 | .
CASSLARGTGGRDTQYF | TGTGCCAGCAGCTTAGCGCGGGGGACAGGGGGTCGAGATACGCAGTATTTT | TRBV7-2 | . | TRBJ2-3 | TRBD1
CASSPQGSRTEAFF | TGTGCCAGCTCACCTCAGGGGAGTCGAACTGAAGCTTTCTTT | TRBV18 | . | TRBJ1-1 | .
CASSRSITGRGGYTF | TGTGCCAGCAGCCGGTCCATAACTGGCAGGGGAGGCTACACCTTC | TRBV5-6 | few | TRBJ1-2 | .
CASSQSAGSTDTQYF | TGTGCCAGCTCACAATCAGCGGGGAGCACAGATACGCAGTATTTT | TRBV18 | . | TRBJ2-3 | TRBD2
CASSQGEEEEEPQHF | TGTGCCAGCAGCCAAGGTGAGGAAGAGGAAGAGCCCCAGCATTTT | TRBV4-2 | . | TRBJ1-5 | .
CASSQGPGGNEKLFF | TGCGCCAGCAGCCAAGGGCCGGGGGGGAATGAAAAACTGTTTTTT | TRBV4-3 | . | TRBJ1-4 | .
CASSSPLEHSYNEQFF | TGTGCCAGCAGCTCCCCCCTCGAACACTCCTACAATGAGCAGTTCTTC | TRBV7-6 | . | TRBJ2-1 | .
CASSYGLPINNEQFF | TGTGCCAGCAGCTACGGACTTCCCATTAACAATGAGCAGTTCTTC | TRBV7-6 | . | TRBJ2-1 | .
CASSVGTSGGAYNEQFF | TGTGCCAGCAGCGTCGGGACTAGCGGGGGGGCGTACAATGAGCAGTTCTTC | TRBV9 | . | TRBJ2-1 | TRBD2